The entry below describes one TCR beta chain. The target antigen is unknown. Each CDR3 protein gets one entry after TCRdb re-called the 5' RACE reads with MiXCR. This sample has around 120,000 distinct CDR3 sequences; 15% to 20% occur once, and the top ten carry approximately 13%. The entry originates in a study of T-cell memory formation after mild COVID-19. The V end was cut by 3 bases, the J end by 3 bases, with 8 bases between. The CDR3 covers 13 residues. The germline V gene encodes CDR1 LNHDA and CDR2 SQIVND (reference sequence). Broader study findings: The SARS-CoV-2 specificity of second-wave clones reaching peak at day 37 remained unverified. The main location of contracting CD4+ clones was CM and EM, and that of contracting CD8+ clones was EMRA.

The V and J genes are TRBV19 and TRBJ1-1; D gene unclear. The sample taken for sequencing was PBMCs or a T cell subset sorted from them (not recorded which). The sequence was obtained from an adult woman who had mild COVID-19 (a few samples of this study predate the infection). Cell type and time point are not known. The DNA for the CDR3 is TGTGCCAGTAGTATTGGACGCGACACTGAAGCTTTCTTT. Amino acid sequence: CASSIGRDTEAFF.